Each of the 28 T cell receptor beta chains below was sequenced from the same sample in a study of blood T cell repertoires in COVID-19 (dated by TCRdb to the early 2020s). The library relied on the immunoSEQ multiplex PCR assay. This is the immuneACCESS table as TCRdb keeps it, with only in-frame sequences that have V and J called. A part of the clones is gone; compared with another copy, unresolved V genes explain less than half, and the rest is unexplained. The sample data list under 400,000 clones, and about 90% of these were observed just once. The ten biggest clones cover roughly 2.8% of the sample. Sequencing input: peripheral blood. The origin of the receptors is a woman aged 30 to 39 with COVID-19, enrolled during active disease.

The V and J genes are TRBV5-1 and TRBJ2-1; TRBD2 aligns across 14 bases. J gave up 8 bases and V 2 bases, and 3 bases lay outside the gene matches. Germline loops: CDR1 SGHRS, CDR2 YFSETQ. The CDR3 consists of 15 residues. The CDR3 sequence is CASSFGTSGSYEQFF. The CDR3 DNA reads as TGCGCCAGCAGCTTCGGGACTAGCGGGAGTTATGAGCAGTTCTTC.

The chain has TRBV29-1 and TRBJ1-5; D unclear. CDR3 length: 12 amino acids. Looked up from germline, CDR1 is SQVTM and CDR2 is ANQGSEA. The V and J ends lost 4 bases and 5 bases respectively, with 9 bases between them. The CDR3 here is CSVADWDQPQHF. The CDR3 DNA follows: TGCAGCGTTGCGGACTGGGATCAGCCCCAGCATTTT.

The chain links TRBV27 to TRBJ2-1; 13 nucleotides match TRBD2. The CDR3 runs 14 residues. In germline, CDR1 is MNHEY, CDR2 SMNVEV (reference sequence). Unmatched junction bases numbered 7, after V lost 9 bases and J lost 8 bases. The CDR3 here is CASSGLAGAHEQFF. For the CDR3, the DNA is TGTGCCAGTAGCGGACTAGCGGGAGCCCATGAGCAGTTCTTC.

The chain has TRBV9 and TRBJ1-6; 8 bases match TRBD1. The junction had 4 bases not matched to a gene; V was cut back by 4 bases and J by 4 bases. There are 15 residues in the CDR3. Per germline, CDR1 SGDLS and CDR2 YYNGEE. CDR3 sequence (DNA): TGTGCCAGCAGCTCACGACAGGGGTATAATTCACCCCTCCACTTT. Its translation is CASSSRQGYNSPLHF.

CDR3 protein: CASSAGQPNTEAFF. CDR3 DNA sequence: TGTGCCAGCAGCGCGGGACAGCCGAACACTGAAGCTTTCTTT. V usage is TRBV9 and J usage is TRBJ1-1; 7 bases match TRBD1. The CDR3 sequence is 14 residues long. From germline, CDR1 is SGDLS and CDR2 YYNGEE. The V gene end was trimmed by 3 bases and the J gene end by 1 base; junction bases not matched to a gene: 3.

This clone was recorded once. The chain employs TRBV9 and TRBJ1-1, with 8 bases aligning to TRBD1. From germline, CDR1 is SGDLS and CDR2 YYNGEE. The ends lost 2 bases at V and 4 bases at J; junction bases unmatched: 7. The CDR3 is 15 amino acids. CDR3 sequence (DNA): TGTGCCAGCAGCGTCGAAAGGACAGGGACCACTGAAGCTTTCTTT. The encoded protein is CASSVERTGTTEAFF.

The chain uses TRBV12-5 and TRBJ2-1; D unresolved. Germline CDR1 and CDR2: LGHNT and FRNRAP. The V end lost 5 bases, the J end lost 15 bases, and 20 bases lay between the germline ends. There are 13 residues in the CDR3. CDR3 DNA sequence: TGTGCTAGTGGTATTGGTGGTTTAGCCGGTCTGTTCTTC. Its translation is CASGIGGLAGLFF.

The chain couples TRBV18 to TRBJ1-3; no reliable D call. Germline V gives CDR1 KGHSH, CDR2 LQKENI. The CDR3 length is 14 residues. The ends were cut back, 2 bases at V and 0 bases at J, with 5 bases in the middle. This CDR3 reads CASSPDSSGNTIYF. DNA of the CDR3: TGTGCCAGCTCACCAGATAGCTCTGGAAACACCATATATTTT.

The sample holds one count of this clone. The gene calls are TRBV7-6 and TRBJ2-7, with 14 bases identical to TRBD2. CDR3 length: 16 residues. V lost 4 bases, J lost 5 bases, and 7 bases stayed unmatched. Germline V gene lookup returns CDR1 SGHVS and CDR2 FNYEAQ. Written as DNA, the CDR3 is TGTGCCAGCAGCTCCGGGTGGACTAGCGGGAGGAACGAGCAGTACTTC. Encoded protein: CASSSGWTSGRNEQYF.

The chain is built from TRBV6-5 and TRBJ2-3; 11 bases align to TRBD1. Germline lookup yields CDR1 MNHEY and CDR2 SVGAGI. The length of the CDR3 is 15 residues. Trimming took 6 bases from V and 6 from J; bases not matched to a gene: 8. CDR3 sequence (DNA): TGTGCCAGCAGCCCGGACAGGGGGCCCGGGGATACGCAGTATTTT. Its translation: CASSPDRGPGDTQYF.

V and J are TRBV19 and TRBJ2-7; 9 nucleotides agree with TRBD1. The V segment lost 5 bases and the J segment 3 bases; nucleotides outside the gene matches: 8. This CDR3 has 15 residues. Germline V lookup: CDR1 LNHDA, CDR2 SQIVND (reference sequence). This CDR3 reads CASSHLGQGIYEQYF. The CDR3 bases are TGTGCCAGTAGTCACCTTGGACAGGGGATCTACGAGCAGTACTTC. The variable domain in full, with the rest retrieved from reference TRBV19 and TRBJ2-7, is DGGITQSPKYLFRKEGQNVTLSCEQNLNHDAMYWYRQDPGQGLRLIYYSQIVNDFQKGDIAEGYSVSREKKESFPLTVTSAQKNPTAFYLCASSHLGQGIYEQYFGPGTRLTVT.

V and J are TRBV7-3 and TRBJ1-1, with 7 bases aligning to TRBD1. This CDR3 spans 14 amino acids. The V gene's germline CDR1 is SGHTA and CDR2 FQGTGA. V gave up 1 base and J gave up 4 bases; unmatched junction bases: 3. The DNA for the CDR3 is TGTGCCAGCAGCTTAAATGCAGGGGGCACTGAAGCTTTCTTT. Protein: CASSLNAGGTEAFF.

This clone was seen a single time. V is TRBV27 and J is TRBJ1-2, with D unclear. V was clipped by 6 bases and J by 4 bases, with 18 bases between them. CDR1 is MNHEY and CDR2 is SMNVEV in the germline V gene (reference sequence). The CDR3 has 15 residues. The CDR3 sequence: CASSSMGPIFYGYTF. The CDR3 nucleotides are TGTGCCAGCAGCAGCATGGGCCCTATATTCTATGGCTACACCTTC.

About this clone itself: The conserved phenylalanine or tryptophan is not found at the CDR3 terminus, so this likely reflects a read error. The DNA is omitted, as the CDR3 cannot be located on it reliably, and the CDR3 follows TCRdb's listing. This rearrangement joins TRBV27 to TRBJ1-2; the D call TRBD1 from the table was never checked on the DNA. Per the germline V gene, CDR1 is MNHEY and CDR2 is SMNVEV (reference sequence). A total of 10 residues make up the CDR3, ends included. This chain's CDR3 is CASSQGTGET.

This clone was observed once. The chain couples TRBV5-1 to TRBJ2-1; 9 bases are a match to TRBD1. CDR3 length equals 15 residues. Germline V gene lookup returns CDR1 SGHRS and CDR2 YFSETQ. The V gene end was trimmed by 7 bases and the J gene end by 8 bases; junction bases not matched to a gene: 13. The chain's CDR3 is CASVPQGAEMDEQFF. DNA of the CDR3: TGCGCCAGCGTACCACAGGGGGCTGAGATGGATGAGCAGTTCTTC.

Details on this clone: Within the sample, other DNA sequences also encode this same CDR3. This chain joins TRBV5-1 and TRBJ2-7, with 9 bases that match TRBD1. Germline V gives CDR1 SGHRS, CDR2 YFSETQ. This CDR3 has 14 residues. Trimming took 0 bases from V and 4 from J; bases not matched to a gene: 2. CDR3 sequence (DNA): TGCGCCAGCAGCTTGGGACAGGGGGGGTACGAGCAGTACTTC. Protein: CASSLGQGGYEQYF.

V gene TRBV29-1 combines with J gene TRBJ1-2; 8 nucleotides agree with TRBD1. Germline V gives CDR1 SQVTM, CDR2 ANQGSEA. J lost 2 bases, V lost 4 bases, and 3 bases had no gene match. The CDR3 is made up of 13 amino acids. The CDR3 reads CSVGTGRNYGYTF. The CDR3 DNA reads TGCAGCGTTGGGACAGGGAGGAACTATGGCTACACCTTC. The whole variable domain, remainder taken from reference TRBV29-1 and TRBJ1-2, is SAVISQKPSRDICQRGTSLTIQCQVDSQVTMMFWYRQQPGQSLTLIATANQGSEATYESGFVIDKFPISRPNLTFSTLTVSNMSPEDSSIYLCSVGTGRNYGYTFGSGTRLTVV.

The rearrangement joins TRBV19 to TRBJ1-2; 9 bases agree with TRBD1. With V trimmed by 5 bases and J by 6 bases, 7 bases remained unmatched. The germline V gene has CDR1 LNHDA and CDR2 SQIVND (reference sequence). The CDR3 totals 14 residues. Here the CDR3 DNA reads TGTGCCAGTAGTGCCCGGGACAGGGTCCATGGCTACACCTTC. Its translation: CASSARDRVHGYTF.

The chain is built from TRBV28 and TRBJ2-6; D may be TRBD2 (5 bases). Trimming took off 3 bases at V and 2 bases at J, with 8 bases between the two ends. Germline V gene lookup returns CDR1 MDHEN and CDR2 SYDVKM. The CDR3 runs to 15 residues. CDR3 amino acids: CASSFSEAGANVLTF. The CDR3 region has the DNA TGTGCCAGCAGTTTTAGCGAGGCTGGGGCCAACGTCCTGACTTTC.

The gene calls are TRBV7-2 and TRBJ2-1; D is ambiguous. This CDR3 contains 13 residues. V was cut by 2 bases and J by 11 bases, with 13 bases left in between. In germline, CDR1 is SGHTA, CDR2 FQGNSA. The CDR3 loop reads CASSLPLRNQQFF. The CDR3 DNA reads TGTGCCAGCAGCTTACCGCTGCGAAATCAGCAGTTCTTC.

V is TRBV27 and J is TRBJ2-2; D is possibly TRBD2 (7 bases). The CDR3 sequence is 17 residues long. Germline CDR1 and CDR2: MNHEY and SMNVEV (reference sequence). V lost 5 bases and J 0 bases, leaving 16 bases between the germline ends. CDR3 nucleotide sequence: TGTGCCAGCAGTCCCCTGAAGGGGGGGGCGAACACCGGGGAGCTGTTTTTT. Translation gives CASSPLKGGANTGELFF.

J is TRBJ2-7 and V is TRBV28; 14 bases line up with TRBD2. The CDR3 consists of 15 residues. In germline, CDR1 is MDHEN, CDR2 SYDVKM. The V gene end was trimmed by 7 bases and the J gene end by 6 bases; junction bases not matched to a gene: 8. For the CDR3, the DNA is TGTGCCAGCATCGCGCCAGGGACTAGCGGGAGCGAGCAGTACTTC. Translated: CASIAPGTSGSEQYF. The full variable domain, its missing parts supplied by reference TRBV28 and TRBJ2-7, is DVKVTQSSRYLVKRTGEKVFLECVQDMDHENMFWYRQDPGLGLRLIYFSYDVKMKEKGDIPEGYSVSREKKERFSLILESASTNQTSMYLCASIAPGTSGSEQYFGPGTRLTVT.

CDR3 nucleotides: TGTGCCAGCAGTTACCGATCGACAGGGGGCGGCAATCAGCCCCAGCATTTT. This codes for CASSYRSTGGGNQPQHF. The chain joins TRBV6-2 or TRBV6-3 to TRBJ1-5; 10 positions agree with TRBD1. The CDR3 totals 17 residues. Losses at the gene ends were 2 bases for V and 2 bases for J; bases not matched to a gene: 6. Looked up from germline, CDR1 is MNHEY and CDR2 is SVGEGT.

The rearrangement links TRBV29-1 to TRBJ2-2, with TRBD1 matching 8 bases. The CDR3 is 15 residues long. The germline gives CDR1 SQVTM, CDR2 ANQGSEA. The V segment lost 5 bases and the J segment 1 base; nucleotides outside the gene matches: 6. The CDR3 here is CSVKSGTGNTGELFF. For the CDR3, the DNA is TGCAGCGTTAAGTCCGGGACAGGGAACACCGGGGAGCTGTTTTTT.

The chain links TRBV2 to TRBJ2-5, with a weak D call TRBD1 (6 bases). CDR3 length: 13 residues. V lost 4 bases, J lost 3 bases, and 9 bases lay in between. Germline V gene lookup returns CDR1 SNHLY and CDR2 FYNNEI. The CDR3 nucleotides read TGTGCCAGCAGTGGAGGGACAAAAGAGACCCAGTACTTC. Protein: CASSGGTKETQYF.

The chain has TRBV11-2 and TRBJ1-1; D is ambiguous. Germline CDR1 is SGHAT and CDR2 is FQNNGV. This CDR3 has 16 amino acids. V lost 5 bases and J 1 base, leaving 17 bases between the germline ends. The chain's CDR3 is CASSLAGGSPNTEAFF. CDR3 in DNA: TGTGCCAGCAGCCTCGCGGGCGGCAGCCCGAACACTGAAGCTTTCTTT.

This chain connects TRBV27 to TRBJ1-5; the match to TRBD1 covers 8 bases. The V gene end was trimmed by 2 bases and the J gene end by 7 bases; junction bases not matched to a gene: 4. This CDR3 spans 14 amino acids. The germline V gene encodes CDR1 MNHEY and CDR2 SMNVEV (reference sequence). CDR3 nucleotide sequence: TGTGCCAGCAGTTTACTGCAGGGGGCCCAGCCCCAGCATTTT. Its protein product is CASSLLQGAQPQHF.

The gene calls are TRBV28 and TRBJ2-5; 9 bases line up with TRBD2. V was pared by 5 bases and J by 1 base, with 11 bases of the junction left unmatched. CDR3 length: 17 amino acids. Looked up from germline, CDR1 is MDHEN and CDR2 is SYDVKM. CDR3 residues: CASSPPRASGTQETQYF. The DNA for the CDR3 is TGTGCCAGCAGTCCTCCCCGGGCTAGCGGGACCCAAGAGACCCAGTACTTC.